The clone carrying this T cell receptor (beta chain) came up many times. The antigen remains unidentified. This sample was included in a study of T cell repertoires in cytomegalovirus infection. Germline loops: CDR1 SGHTA, CDR2 FQGNSA. The CDR3 is 12 residues long. Trimming removed 8 bases at V and 1 base at J, with 8 bases between. In TCRdb, the reads were re-called with MiXCR into one record per CDR3 protein. Of 60,000 to 75,000 distinct CDR3 sequences listed, about 26% are singletons. Study observations and caveats: CMV carriers with the relevant HLA were identified by cumulative public TCR beta family frequency.

The receptor's source is a human donor in good health (CMV status not recorded). Some clones in this sample may be carry-over from other donors' samples. The chain has TRBV7-2 and TRBJ1-1; no reliable D call. Specimen: CD8+ T cells from cultured PBMCs, collected from culture after CMV antigen stimulation. DNA of the CDR3: TGTGCCAGCGGACTCAAGAACACTGAAGCTTTCTTT. Translating it yields CASGLKNTEAFF. Full variable domain (outside the CDR3, taken from reference TRBV7-2 and TRBJ1-1): GAGVSQSPSNKVTEKGKDVELRCDPISGHTALYWYRQSLGQGLEFLIYFQGNSAPDKSGLPSDRFSAERTGGSVSTLTIQRTQQEDSAVYLCASGLKNTEAFFGQGTRLTVV.